This TCR beta chain derives from a study of T cell repertoires in cytomegalovirus infection (dated by TCRdb to about 2019). In terms of the full investigation: The peptide stimulations were aimed at well-studied HLA-B-restricted epitopes as well as recently identified HLA-C-restricted CMV epitopes, whose presentation resists viral immunomodulation. The HLA type of each donor mattered for the analysis, because public TCR beta signatures pointed to carriage of CMV infection along with the matching HLA type. Broad study findings and their caveats: The ex vivo response was dominated by HLA-C-restricted CMV-specific TCR beta clonotypes, which also provided the single most frequent clonotype in two of eight donors. Carriers of CMV infection plus the relevant HLA type were discriminated by the cumulative frequency of public TCR beta family members in the study cohort and in an independent roughly 340-donor cohort.

For this clonotype: Its specific antigen is unknown. No much larger clone exists at a distance of one base, and base qualities are not known.

The reads were generated on an Illumina HiSeq 1500. TCRdb passed the public sequencing reads through fastp at Q25 and MiXCR, retaining productive beta sequences. Merged by CDR3 protein, the rows form single entries marked with the most common genes and DNA. The sample contains approximately 730,000 distinct CDR3 sequences, roughly 29% of them found a single time. The ten largest clones take up under 15% of the sample. This specimen's treatment or condition label, interpreted: in vitro stimulation with specific CMV peptide epitopes to enrich CMV-specific T cells. This TCR derives from a human donor in good health (CMV status not recorded). Some clones in this sample may be carry-over from other donors' samples. Sequencing was performed on cultured CD8+ T cells from PBMCs, taken from culture after CMV antigen stimulation.

CDR3 loop: CASSHLPVSSYNEQFF. The base sequence is TGCGCCAGCAGCCACCTCCCGGTGAGCTCCTACAATGAGCAGTTCTTC. The sequence joins TRBV4-3 to TRBJ2-1; the D gene lacks a confident call. The CDR3 numbers 16 residues from cysteine through phenylalanine. Only CDR3 DNA is held: 48 bases, read in frame from base 1. CDR1 and CDR2 are read off the germline V gene as LGHNA and YSLEER. The junction shows trimming of 3 bases on V and 0 bases on J, plus 12 bases between the germline ends.